This T cell receptor (beta chain) was sequenced during a study of blood T cell repertoires in COVID-19 (dated by TCRdb to the early 2020s). With respect to the entire study: The collaborator samples originated in the United States, Italy and Spain and spanned the acute and convalescent phases of COVID-19. The samples were drawn from two sources: the first 160 participants of the ongoing ImmuneRACE study, and some 1,300 subjects contributed by 6 global collaborators. The repertoires were released in a freely available public database meant as a resource for research on the immune response to SARS-CoV-2. Subjects who had been exposed to COVID-19, were actively infected with it, or had recovered from it provided the deeply sampled blood TCRbeta repertoires that made up the dataset. The material from the prospective study consisted of cDNA or gDNA derived from T cells, B-cell-depleted T cells, or PBMCs. The sample metadata nearly always contained a de-identified subject ID, COVID-19 status, age in years and sex. Where available, HLA class I and class II types were taken from metadata supplied by the sample provider and were not determined by assay-based typing. Overall results and qualifications from the work: How much clinical and demographic metadata was included differed by source and by participant, and the metadata was provided uncurated.

To note about this clone: Its antigen has not been determined. Per-base qualities were not stored, and no clone one base away is much larger.

TCRbeta CDR3 regions were amplified from genomic DNA using the immunoSEQ Assay, a bias-controlled multiplex PCR. As for how the authors treated the data: Within the assay, amplification of reference gene primers was used to estimate how many nucleated cells each sample contained. Sequence reads were collapsed and filtered to measure the absolute abundance of every unique TCRbeta CDR3 rearrangement. Productive Simpson clonality was computed per sample as the square root of Simpson's diversity index over productive rearrangements. This is the immuneACCESS table as TCRdb keeps it, with only in-frame sequences that have V and J called. A part of the clones is gone; compared with another copy, unresolved V genes explain less than half, and the rest is unexplained. V, J and clone size are those of that table, while D and trimming were read from the DNA. This sample comprises 310,000 or so clones, 70% to 90% of them detected only once. The biggest ten clones account for more than 9% of the sample.

Participants in the prospective study were enrolled through a virtual design, were aged about 18 to 100 years, and lived in fewer than 30 United States geographic areas. In the prospective study, cohorts were assigned on the basis of participant-reported clinical history obtained from a screening survey and a study questionnaire. Recovered participants in ImmuneRACE Cohort 3 were defined by two consecutive negative NP/OP PCR tests, clearance by a healthcare professional, or resolution of symptoms. Mobile phlebotomists in the prospective study collected whole blood, serum and a nasopharyngeal or oropharyngeal swab from every participant. Prospective study participants could optionally give additional blood draws and questionnaires over an approximately two-month period. Blood samples from the prospective study were shipped frozen or at room temperature prior to DNA extraction. Sequencing was carried out using PBMCs or T cells enriched from blood (not recorded which). The source is a woman younger than 35 who had recovered from COVID-19.

The DNA sequence is given as TGTGCCAGCAGTTCGGGCGGACTCTATGAAAAACTGTTTTTT. It codes for CASSSGGLYEKLFF. The sequence is built from TRBV27 and TRBJ1-4; the D gene cannot be resolved reliably. Relative to germline, V is 4 bases shorter and J is 6 bases shorter, with 12 bases between their ends. From the germline V gene (reference sequence), CDR1 is MNHEY and CDR2 is SMNVEV. The CDR3 measures 14 amino acids from cysteine to phenylalanine. Of all the DNA, just the CDR3 is kept, 42 bases in frame from base 1.